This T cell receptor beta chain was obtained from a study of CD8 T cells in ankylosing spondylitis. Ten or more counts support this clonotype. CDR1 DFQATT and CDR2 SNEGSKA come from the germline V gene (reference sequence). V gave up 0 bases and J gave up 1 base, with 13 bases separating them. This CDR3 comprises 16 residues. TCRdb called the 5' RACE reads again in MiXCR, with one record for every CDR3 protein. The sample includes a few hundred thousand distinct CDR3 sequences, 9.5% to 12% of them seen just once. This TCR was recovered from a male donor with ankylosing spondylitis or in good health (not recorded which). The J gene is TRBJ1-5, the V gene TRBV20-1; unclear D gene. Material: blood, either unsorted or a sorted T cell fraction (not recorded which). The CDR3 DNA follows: TGCAGTGCTAGAGATAGAGCAGCGACCAGCAATCAGCCCCAGCATTTT. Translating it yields CSARDRAATSNQPQHF.